What follows are 28 T cell receptor beta chains derived from one specimen sequenced in a study of molecular identifiers for immune sequencing clone quantification. One entry per CDR3 protein results from TCRdb running MiXCR on the PCR reads. The profile shows hundreds of thousands of distinct CDR3 sequences, 24% of them singletons. Sequences were obtained from naive CD8+ T cells from blood, with Jurkat cell RNA spiked in. Subset: FACS-sorted CD8+CD4-CCR7+CD45RA+ naive T cells. These TCRs come from a human donor in good health. Some libraries in this study had Jurkat cell RNA spiked in.

The genes are TRBV24-1 and TRBJ2-3; 12 nucleotides match TRBD2. This CDR3 comprises 17 residues. With V trimmed by 3 bases and J by 2 bases, 5 bases remained unmatched. Per germline, CDR1 KGHDR and CDR2 SFDVKD. CDR3 DNA sequence: TGTGCCACCAGTGATCCCGGACTAGCGGGAACCACAGATACGCAGTATTTT. Amino acids: CATSDPGLAGTTDTQYF.

This chain connects TRBV5-6 to TRBJ2-3, with 9 bases that match TRBD1. CDR1 is SGHDT, CDR2 YYEEEE, per germline. This CDR3 contains 16 residues. The ends lost 4 bases at V and 4 bases at J; junction bases unmatched: 10. The CDR3 protein is CASSTQQGAVADTQYF. Here the CDR3 DNA reads TGTGCCAGCAGCACCCAACAGGGGGCGGTTGCAGATACGCAGTATTTT.

V is TRBV4-3 and J is TRBJ2-7; D not certain. The CDR3 has 13 residues. Germline V CDR1 and CDR2: LGHNA, YSLEER. V was shortened by 0 bases and J by 3 bases, with 6 bases between the two germline ends. CDR3 sequence: CASSQEMDYEQYF. The CDR3, as DNA: TGCGCCAGCAGCCAAGAAATGGACTACGAGCAGTACTTC.

V is TRBV29-1 and J is TRBJ2-7; D might be TRBD1 (5 bases). Germline CDR1 reads SQVTM; CDR2 reads ANQGSEA. The CDR3 runs to 13 residues. V lost 6 bases and J 3 bases, leaving 15 bases between the germline ends. This chain's CDR3 is CSVSQLGDYEQYF. CDR3 nucleotide sequence: TGCAGCGTATCCCAGCTAGGGGACTACGAGCAGTACTTC.

This clonotype has only a few counts. The chain links TRBV3-1 to TRBJ2-2; D unresolved. CDR1 is LGHDT, CDR2 YNNKEL, per germline (reference sequence). Trimming cost V 0 bases and J 0 bases, with 8 bases left between them. The CDR3 contains 16 residues. The CDR3 DNA reads TGTGCCAGCAGCCAAGAGAGGCTCTCGAACACCGGGGAGCTGTTTTTT. It translates to CASSQERLSNTGELFF.

The table lists this clonotype with many counts. The chain joins TRBV20-1 to TRBJ2-7; 7 bases are shared with TRBD1. J gave up 3 bases and V 2 bases, and 4 bases lay outside the gene matches. This CDR3 comprises 13 residues. Looked up from germline, CDR1 is DFQATT and CDR2 is SNEGSKA (reference sequence). The CDR3 nucleotides are TGCAGTGCTAGAAGACAGGGAGACTACGAGCAGTACTTC. Its translation: CSARRQGDYEQYF.

This clonotype appeared many times. The rearrangement joins TRBV7-9 to TRBJ2-3, with 9 bases matching TRBD2. Germline trimming cut 5 bases from V and 5 bases from J; bases unmatched to any gene: 8. Germline V gene lookup returns CDR1 SEHNR and CDR2 FQNEAQ (reference sequence). There are 15 residues in the CDR3. Written as DNA, the CDR3 is TGTGCCAGCAGCCCGACTAGCGGCCGGGTAGATACGCAGTATTTT. Translated: CASSPTSGRVDTQYF.

Concerning this clonotype: A much larger clone differs from this one at a single base, so this may be a read error. The rearrangement uses TRBV6-2 or TRBV6-3 and TRBJ1-5; D gene unclear. Germline V CDR1 and CDR2: MNHEY, SVGEGT. This CDR3 is 14 amino acids long. The CDR3 DNA reads TGTGCCCGCAGCCCCCTCCGTGGGGATCAGCCCCAGCATTTT. Protein: CARSPLRGDQPQHF.

This clonotype was detected many times. This chain links TRBV29-1 with TRBJ2-3; 7 nucleotides match TRBD2. Germline loops: CDR1 SQVTM, CDR2 ANQGSEA. The CDR3 length is 15 residues. V was clipped by 5 bases and J by 1 base; unmatched bases: 9. CDR3 loop: CSVIPRGSGTDTQYF. CDR3 nucleotide sequence: TGCAGCGTTATCCCTCGCGGGAGTGGCACAGATACGCAGTATTTT.

This clonotype was found many times. The chain recombines TRBV29-1 with TRBJ2-3, with TRBD2 matching 12 bases. Losses at the gene ends were 4 bases for V and 3 bases for J; bases not matched to a gene: 14. The length of the CDR3 is 18 residues. Germline V lookup: CDR1 SQVTM, CDR2 ANQGSEA. CDR3 sequence: CSVAGASGRAEDTDTQYF. The CDR3 DNA follows: TGCAGCGTTGCGGGGGCTAGCGGGAGGGCCGAAGATACAGATACGCAGTATTTT.

Turning to this clonotype: This likely stems from a read error, as it lies one base from a far larger clone. The chain employs TRBV4-3 and TRBJ2-5; D unresolved. Germline CDR1 reads LGHNA; CDR2 reads YSLEER. V was trimmed by 1 base and J by 3 bases, leaving 6 bases between them. This CDR3 is built from 13 residues. CDR3 in amino acids: CASSQGVEETQYF. DNA for the CDR3: TGCGCCAGCAGCCAAGGAGTGGAAGAGACCCAGTACTTC.

This clonotype has ten or more counts. The rearrangement links TRBV7-9 to TRBJ1-1; D ambiguous. The germline V gene encodes CDR1 SEHNR and CDR2 FQNEAQ (reference sequence). The CDR3 is made up of 14 amino acids. The V and J ends lost 6 bases and 4 bases respectively, with 15 bases between them. The CDR3 spells CASSPTKAGTEAFF. CDR3 coding DNA: TGTGCCAGCAGTCCTACTAAGGCGGGCACTGAAGCTTTCTTT.

Concerning this clonotype itself: A much bigger clone sits one base away, suggesting this may be a read error. J is TRBJ2-2 and V is TRBV4-1; the D gene is possibly TRBD2 (5 bases). Germline CDR1 MGHRA, CDR2 YSYEKL. CDR3 size: 13 residues. CDR3 amino acids: CASSYVGHGELSF. As DNA, the CDR3 is TGCGCCAGCAGCTACGTTGGTCACGGGGAGCTGTCTTTT.

This clonotype occurred many times. The gene calls are TRBV25-1 and TRBJ2-1, with D perhaps matching TRBD2 (7 bases). From germline, CDR1 is MGHDK and CDR2 SYGVNS. This CDR3 contains 13 residues. Trimming took off 4 bases at V and 9 bases at J, with 13 bases between the two ends. Here the CDR3 reads CASSVGGAGEQFF. The CDR3 coding sequence is TGTGCCAGCAGTGTAGGGGGGGCAGGTGAGCAGTTCTTC.

This clonotype was recorded a few times. The genes are TRBV18 and TRBJ2-1; possible D gene TRBD1, 5 bases. V lost 3 bases to trimming and J lost 4 bases, with 13 bases between them. This CDR3 is built from 15 residues. The germline gives CDR1 KGHSH, CDR2 LQKENI. The CDR3 loop reads CASSPGLPTYNEQFF. The CDR3 DNA follows: TGTGCCAGCTCACCGGGGCTACCGACTTACAATGAGCAGTTCTTC.

This clonotype was recorded at least ten times. The chain recombines TRBV27 with TRBJ2-7; maybe TRBD1 (5 bases). This CDR3 has 13 amino acids. V was cut by 7 bases and J by 5 bases, with 15 bases left in between. Per the germline V gene, CDR1 is MNHEY and CDR2 is SMNVEV (reference sequence). For the CDR3, the DNA is TGTGCCAGCATGGCTGGGGCCCGACACGAGCAGTACTTC. This sequence encodes CASMAGARHEQYF.

Comments on this clonotype: With a much larger clone just one base away, this may be a read error. CDR3 protein: CASSWTGGQATQYF. DNA of the CDR3: TGTGCCAGCAGCTGGACAGGGGGACAAGCGACCCAGTACTTC. This chain connects TRBV11-2 to TRBJ2-5; 10 bases are a match to TRBD1. CDR1 is SGHAT, CDR2 FQNNGV, per germline. The CDR3 totals 14 residues. Filled out from reference TRBV11-2 and TRBJ2-5, the complete variable domain reads EAGVAQSPRYKIIEKRQSVAFWCNPISGHATLYWYQQILGQGPKLLIQFQNNGVVDDSQLPKDRFSAERLKGVDSTLKIQPAKLEDSAVYLCASSWTGGQATQYFGPGTRLLVL.

The chain is built from TRBV28 and TRBJ2-1; tentative D call: TRBD2 (6 bases). V was trimmed by 4 bases and J by 6 bases, leaving 16 bases between them. This CDR3 has 15 amino acids. Germline V gene data show CDR1 as MDHEN and CDR2 as SYDVKM. The CDR3 here is CASSSTPGTGNEQFF. The CDR3 nucleotides are TGTGCCAGCAGTTCAACCCCCGGGACTGGCAATGAGCAGTTCTTC.

V and J are TRBV18 and TRBJ2-3; 7 nucleotides line up with TRBD2. CDR3 length: 15 residues. From germline, CDR1 is KGHSH and CDR2 LQKENI. Trimming removed 6 bases from V and 3 bases from J; junction bases left unmatched: 9. The CDR3 sequence: CASSFPLAATDTQYF. The CDR3 nucleotides are TGTGCCAGCTCCTTCCCCCTAGCGGCGACAGATACGCAGTATTTT.

Turning to this clonotype: This clone may be a read error of a much larger clone one base away. The chain joins TRBV5-6 to TRBJ1-5; D is ambiguous. The CDR3 has 14 amino acids. CDR1 and CDR2 from the germline V gene are SGHDT and YYEEEE. Written as DNA, the CDR3 is TGTGCCGGCAGCTTGGCGGCAGCGAATCAGCCCCAGCATTTT. This sequence encodes CAGSLAAANQPQHF.

This clonotype showed up many times. This chain connects TRBV6-2 or TRBV6-3 to TRBJ1-1; unclear D gene. Germline assignment: CDR1 MNHEY and CDR2 SVGEGT. The CDR3 loop spans 12 amino acids. V dropped 3 bases and J dropped 4 bases, with 6 bases sitting between them. The DNA of the CDR3 is TGTGCCAGCAGTTATTTGGGCACTGAAGCTTTCTTT. Translated: CASSYLGTEAFF.

The chain recombines TRBV4-3 with TRBJ2-2; possibly TRBD2 for D (6 bases). The CDR3 consists of 17 residues. V was trimmed by 4 bases and J by 4 bases, leaving 19 bases between them. The germline gives CDR1 LGHNA, CDR2 YSLEER. The chain's CDR3 is CASSRDRAGTFTGELFF. Written as DNA, the CDR3 is TGCGCCAGCAGCCGAGATAGGGCCGGGACTTTCACCGGGGAGCTGTTTTTT.

This clonotype has ten or more counts. The CDR3 region is CATSDRLAGELFF. The CDR3 DNA is TGTGCCACCAGTGATCGATTGGCCGGGGAGCTGTTTTTT. This chain connects TRBV24-1 to TRBJ2-2; the D is unclear. From germline, CDR1 is KGHDR and CDR2 SFDVKD. The V end was cut by 3 bases, the J end by 6 bases, with 7 bases between. The CDR3 has 13 amino acids.

The chain carries TRBV7-9 and TRBJ1-1; D ambiguous. This CDR3 has 15 residues. Trimming stripped 3 bases from V and 2 bases from J, with 13 bases between. Germline lookup yields CDR1 SEHNR and CDR2 FQNEAQ (reference sequence). For the CDR3, the DNA is TGTGCCAGCAGCTTTCCCGATAATACCAACACTGAAGCTTTCTTT. Translation: CASSFPDNTNTEAFF.

This clonotype was seen repeatedly, ten times or more. The CDR3 spells CASSERTAITDTQYF. CDR3 coding DNA: TGTGCCAGCAGTGAAAGGACAGCGATCACAGATACGCAGTATTTT. The chain uses TRBV2 and TRBJ2-3; perhaps TRBD1 as D (6 bases). Germline CDR1 is SNHLY and CDR2 is FYNNEI. Trimming cost V 2 bases and J 2 bases, with 11 bases left between them. The CDR3 is 15 amino acids.

This clonotype was seen a handful of times. The gene calls are TRBV6-2 or TRBV6-3 and TRBJ2-2; no clear D gene. V was pared by 5 bases and J by 2 bases, with 15 bases between. There are 16 residues in the CDR3. Germline CDR1 reads MNHEY; CDR2 reads SVGEGT. In DNA form, the CDR3 reads TGTGCCAGCAGTCCCACCCACCTCCGTAACACCGGGGAGCTGTTTTTT. It codes for CASSPTHLRNTGELFF.

Ten or more counts support this clonotype. The chain combines TRBV7-2 with TRBJ2-3; tentatively, D is TRBD2 (5 bases). Per the germline V gene, CDR1 is SGHTA and CDR2 is FQGNSA. The CDR3 length is 17 residues. The V end was cut by 1 base, the J end by 1 base, with 15 bases between. The DNA of the CDR3 is TGTGCCAGCAGCTTAGTTGGGCCCGCCGGGGGCACAGATACGCAGTATTTT. As protein: CASSLVGPAGGTDTQYF.

The chain uses TRBV19 and TRBJ1-2; TRBD1 agrees at 7 bases. Trimming at V came to 5 bases and at J to 7 bases, leaving 13 bases not matched to a gene. Per germline, CDR1 LNHDA and CDR2 SQIVND (reference sequence). There are 15 residues in the CDR3. Here the CDR3 DNA reads TGTGCCAGTAGTTTGTCCCAGGGGGTAAGGTCTGGCTACACCTTC. This sequence encodes CASSLSQGVRSGYTF.